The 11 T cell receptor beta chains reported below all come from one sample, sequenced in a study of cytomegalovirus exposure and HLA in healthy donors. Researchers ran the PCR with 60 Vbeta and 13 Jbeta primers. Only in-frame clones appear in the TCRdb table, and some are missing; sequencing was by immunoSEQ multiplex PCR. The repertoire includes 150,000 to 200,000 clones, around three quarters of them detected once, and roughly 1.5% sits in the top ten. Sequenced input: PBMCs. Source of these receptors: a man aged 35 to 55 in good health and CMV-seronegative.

The CDR3 sequence is CASSLSAGTQYF. CDR3 sequence (DNA): TGTGCCAGCAGTTTATCCGCGGGTACGCAGTATTTT. The rearrangement joins TRBV28 to TRBJ2-3, with TRBD2 as a possible D gene (5 bases). There are 12 residues in the CDR3. From germline, CDR1 is MDHEN and CDR2 SYDVKM. The ends were cut back, 1 base at V and 8 bases at J, with 7 bases in the middle. Supplemented by reference TRBV28 and TRBJ2-3, the full variable domain reads DVKVTQSSRYLVKRTGEKVFLECVQDMDHENMFWYRQDPGLGLRLIYFSYDVKMKEKGDIPEGYSVSREKKERFSLILESASTNQTSMYLCASSLSAGTQYFGPGTRLTVL.

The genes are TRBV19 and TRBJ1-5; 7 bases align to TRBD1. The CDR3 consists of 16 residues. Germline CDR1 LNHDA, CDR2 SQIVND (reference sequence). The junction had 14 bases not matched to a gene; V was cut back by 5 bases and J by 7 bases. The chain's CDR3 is CASSFNRQGPGQPQHF. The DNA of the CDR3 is TGTGCCAGTAGTTTCAACAGACAGGGCCCCGGGCAGCCCCAGCATTTT.

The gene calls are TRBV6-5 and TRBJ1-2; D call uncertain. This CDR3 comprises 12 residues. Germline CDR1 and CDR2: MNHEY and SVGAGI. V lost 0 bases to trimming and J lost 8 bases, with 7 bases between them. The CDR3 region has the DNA TGTGCCAGCAGTTACTCGAGGGAGGGCTACACCTTC. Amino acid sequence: CASSYSREGYTF.

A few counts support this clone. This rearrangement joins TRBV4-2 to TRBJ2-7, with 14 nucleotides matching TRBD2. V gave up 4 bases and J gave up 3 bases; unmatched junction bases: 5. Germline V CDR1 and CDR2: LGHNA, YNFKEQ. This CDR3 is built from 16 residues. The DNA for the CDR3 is TGTGCCAGCAGCCCGGGACTAGCGGGAGTTAACTACGAGCAGTACTTC. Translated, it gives CASSPGLAGVNYEQYF.

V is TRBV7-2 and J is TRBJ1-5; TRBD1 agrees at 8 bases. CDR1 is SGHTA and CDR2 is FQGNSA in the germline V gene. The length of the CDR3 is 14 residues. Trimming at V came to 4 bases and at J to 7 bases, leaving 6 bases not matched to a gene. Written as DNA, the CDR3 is TGTGCCAGCAGCTCAAGGACAGGGAGGCAGCCCCAGCATTTT. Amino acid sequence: CASSSRTGRQPQHF.

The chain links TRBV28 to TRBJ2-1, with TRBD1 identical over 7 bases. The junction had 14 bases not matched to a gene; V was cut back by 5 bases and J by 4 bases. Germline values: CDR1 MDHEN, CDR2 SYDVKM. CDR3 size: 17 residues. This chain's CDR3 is CASSPRLGQPSYNEQFF. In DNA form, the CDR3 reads TGTGCCAGCAGTCCCCGCCTGGGACAGCCTTCATACAATGAGCAGTTCTTC.

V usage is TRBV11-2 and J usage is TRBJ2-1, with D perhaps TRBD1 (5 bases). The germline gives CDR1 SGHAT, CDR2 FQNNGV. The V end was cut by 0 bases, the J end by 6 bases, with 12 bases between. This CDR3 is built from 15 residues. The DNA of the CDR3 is TGTGCCAGCAGCTTAGACAGGGCGTACGCCAATGAGCAGTTCTTC. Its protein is CASSLDRAYANEQFF.

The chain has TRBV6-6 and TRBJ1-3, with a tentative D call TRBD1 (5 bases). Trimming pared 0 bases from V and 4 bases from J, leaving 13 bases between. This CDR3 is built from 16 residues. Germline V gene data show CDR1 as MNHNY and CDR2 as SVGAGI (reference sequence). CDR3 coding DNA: TGTGCCAGCAGTTACTCGTCCGGGGGTGCGGGAAACACCATATATTTT. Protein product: CASSYSSGGAGNTIYF.

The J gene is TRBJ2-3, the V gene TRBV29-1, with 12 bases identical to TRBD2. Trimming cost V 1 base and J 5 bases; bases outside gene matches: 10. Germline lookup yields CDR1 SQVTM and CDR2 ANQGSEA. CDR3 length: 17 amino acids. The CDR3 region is CSVEGTSGVARGDTQYF. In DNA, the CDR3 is TGCAGCGTTGAAGGGACTAGCGGGGTTGCACGAGGAGATACGCAGTATTTT.

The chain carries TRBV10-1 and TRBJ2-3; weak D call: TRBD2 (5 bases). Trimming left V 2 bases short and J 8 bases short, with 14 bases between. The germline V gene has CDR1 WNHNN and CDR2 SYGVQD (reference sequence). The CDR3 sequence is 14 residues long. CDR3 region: CASSEMGQAGTQYF. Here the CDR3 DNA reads TGCGCCAGCAGTGAGATGGGCCAGGCGGGTACGCAGTATTTT.

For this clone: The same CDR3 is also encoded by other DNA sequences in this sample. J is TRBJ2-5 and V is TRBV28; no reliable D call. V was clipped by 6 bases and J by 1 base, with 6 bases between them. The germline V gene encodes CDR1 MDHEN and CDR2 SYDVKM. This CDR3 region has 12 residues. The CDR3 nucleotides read TGTGCCAGCAGCCCCTCCCAAGAGACCCAGTACTTC. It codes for CASSPSQETQYF.